This T cell receptor beta chain was retrieved from a study of T cells in Graves' hyperthyroidism and ophthalmopathy. Study conclusions and caveats: By a 13 V-J model, ophthalmopathy was set apart from stable hyperthyroidism.

Hyperthyroidism was newly diagnosed in patients aged 18 to 65 (duration under 2 months). Uncontrolled infection, other autoimmune disease, pregnancy or lactation excluded patients. Points on this clonotype: Its target is not known.

This CDR3 comprises 15 residues. Trimming removed 0 bases at V and 1 base at J, with 10 bases between. Germline CDR1 SGHNT, CDR2 YYREEE (reference sequence). Template material for amplifying TCR beta CDR3 regions consisted of RNA transcripts. First-round RT-PCR targeting the TCR CDR3 was performed with the HTBI primer set. Each CDR3 protein is one row after TCRdb ran MiXCR on the multiplex PCR reads. Of around 580,000 distinct CDR3 sequences listed, roughly 17% are singletons. The material sequenced was blood. The chain couples TRBV5-4 to TRBJ1-1; tentative D call: TRBD1 (5 bases). The sequence was collected from a woman aged 18 to 35 with Graves' hyperthyroidism. As DNA, the CDR3 is TGTGCCAGCAGCTTGGCAGGCAGGGCGAACACTGAAGCTTTCTTT. Translated: CASSLAGRANTEAFF.